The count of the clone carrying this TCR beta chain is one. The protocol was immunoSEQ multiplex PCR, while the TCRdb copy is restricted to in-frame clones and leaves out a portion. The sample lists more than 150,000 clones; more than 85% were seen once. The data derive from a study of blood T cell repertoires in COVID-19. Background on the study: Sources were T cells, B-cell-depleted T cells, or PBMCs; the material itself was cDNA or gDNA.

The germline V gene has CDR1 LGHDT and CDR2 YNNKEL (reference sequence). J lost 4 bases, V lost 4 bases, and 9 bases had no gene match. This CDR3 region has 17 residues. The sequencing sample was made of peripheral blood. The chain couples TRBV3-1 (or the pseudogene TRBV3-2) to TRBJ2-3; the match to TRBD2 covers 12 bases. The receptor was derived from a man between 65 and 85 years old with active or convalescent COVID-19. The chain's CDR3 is CASSPWTSGTGPDTQYF. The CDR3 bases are TGTGCCAGCAGCCCATGGACTAGCGGGACCGGTCCAGATACGCAGTATTTT.